One TCR beta chain is described in this entry. In its sample, this clonotype was seen many times. This receptor's antigen is unknown. No base quality values were provided; no much bigger clone lies one nucleotide off. For peripheral blood mononuclear cells, total RNA was isolated with TRIzol reagent and then purified using the RNeasy kit. All RNA had OD 260/280 ratios above 1.9 and RNA integrity numbers above 6.5. This specimen belongs to a study of tumor-infiltrating lymphocytes in glioblastoma multiforme (dated by TCRdb to 2015 to 2018). Notes on the research overall: Whether intratumoral genomic heterogeneity fosters TIL diversity was tested through joint investigation of somatic mutations, TIL diversity and immune response activity.

Findings and caveats that apply to the study as a whole: Only one glioblastoma patient was included in the TCR and somatic mutation analysis, limiting generalizability. The authors noted that sorting T cells into functional subsets, which was not done in the study, would be a future improvement. Clone frequencies may be distorted by RNA-based TCR sequencing because unequal numbers of TCR transcripts are carried by T cells.

A modified ARM-PCR protocol with multiple V-beta primers and a C-beta primer was used to build TCRB libraries from RNA via three nested multiplex PCR rounds. ProtoScript II Reverse Transcriptase and a C-beta primer were used to synthesize TCRB-specific cDNA from 0.4 to 0.6 ug total RNA. The description of the TCRB libraries did not mention any unique molecular identifiers. The third PCR added barcodes and adapters over around 24 cycles with Deep VentR (exo-) polymerase, followed by gel purification of 250-500 bp bands. TCRB libraries were sequenced with 250 bp paired-end reads on an Illumina HiSeq 2500. The authors' analysis ran thus. Trimmomatic was used to clean reads, FLASH to merge reads, MiGEC to assign V, D and J segments, and VDJtools to perform the analysis. The Shannon-Wiener diversity index, calculated using VDJtools, was used to quantify repertoire diversity. In-frame beta chains were kept once TCRdb had trimmed the public reads at Q25 with fastp and called clones with MiXCR. Rows matching on CDR3 protein sequence are summarized as one entry with the most common DNA and genes. These V and J calls rely on TCRdb rather than the paper's analysis. This sample holds 20,000 or so distinct CDR3 sequences; 60% to 80% were observed only once. About 17% of the sample rests with the top ten.

Sequencing input: peripheral blood. The source of this sequence is a male donor with glioblastoma.

The sequenced DNA is TGTGCCAGCAGCCCCGGACAGGGTGAGCAGTTCTTC. Its translation reads: CASSPGQGEQFF. Recombination connected TRBV11-3 to TRBJ2-1; TRBD1 fits 8 bases in the junction. Germline trimming amounts to 5 bases on V and 9 bases on J, with 3 as the count of junction bases outside the gene matches. CDR3 length: 12 amino acids, cysteine to phenylalanine. Of all the DNA, just the CDR3 is kept, 36 bases in frame from base 1. The germline V gene encodes CDR1 SGHNT and CDR2 YENEEA.